The present TCR beta chain was sequenced within a study of shared clonotypes between healthy human individuals. Approximately 220 ng DNA, about 33,000 T cell genomes, went into each sorted-subset replicate PCR. TCRdb's copy holds only in-frame clones and misses some; the assay was immunoSEQ multiplex PCR. The sample lists just over 2,000,000 clones; approximately 94% were seen once. Positive CCR7 selection of CD45RO-negative cells yielded the naive CD8 cells, and terminally differentiated effector memory CD45RA+ cells were excluded. Every one of the donors was a Caucasian adult that lived in Nashville, Tennessee. V lost 4 bases and J lost 3, with 16 bases in between. This CDR3 spans 15 amino acids. In germline, CDR1 is MNHEY, CDR2 SMNVEV (reference sequence). Notes on this clone: Its antigen is as yet unknown.

Study-wide results and limits: Non-shared clonotypes were found to have lower generation probabilities than the clonotypes that were shared by all four of the sorted-subset donors. The authors sampled blood alone, and tissue repertoires likely differ.

Sequencing was carried out using naive CD8+ T cells sorted from blood. The TCR comes from a man aged 18-30 years in good health. The rearrangement joins TRBV27 to TRBJ2-7, with D tentatively TRBD2 (5 bases). CDR3 coding DNA: TGTGCCAGCAGTTCCCCCTCGGACTCCATCTACGAGCAGTACTTC. It codes for CASSSPSDSIYEQYF.